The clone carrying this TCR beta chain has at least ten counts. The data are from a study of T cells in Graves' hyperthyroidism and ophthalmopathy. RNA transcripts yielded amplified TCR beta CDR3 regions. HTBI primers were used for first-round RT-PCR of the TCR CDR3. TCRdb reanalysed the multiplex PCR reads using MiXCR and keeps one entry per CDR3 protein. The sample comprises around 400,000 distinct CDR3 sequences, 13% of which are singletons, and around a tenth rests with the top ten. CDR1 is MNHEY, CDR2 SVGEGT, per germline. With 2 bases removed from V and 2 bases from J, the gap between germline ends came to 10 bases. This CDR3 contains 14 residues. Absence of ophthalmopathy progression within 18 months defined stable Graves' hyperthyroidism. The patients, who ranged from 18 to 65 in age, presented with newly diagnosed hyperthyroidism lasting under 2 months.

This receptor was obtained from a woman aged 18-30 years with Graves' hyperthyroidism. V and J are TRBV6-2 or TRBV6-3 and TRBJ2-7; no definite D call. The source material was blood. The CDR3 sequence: CASSYVLEAYEQYF. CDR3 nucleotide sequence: TGTGCCAGCAGTTACGTGCTAGAAGCCTACGAGCAGTACTTC.